Shown below are 26 T cell receptor beta chains from a single sample sequenced in a study of PD-1 blockade in mismatch repair-deficient tumors. Method: immunoSEQ multiplex PCR; TCRdb's copy keeps in-frame clones and lacks some. Of tens of thousands of clones in the sample, approximately 80% were seen once. The sample here was PBMCs, taken approximately 6 weeks after starting pembrolizumab. Every receptor here comes from an adult with mismatch repair-deficient cancer.

In its sample, this clone was seen a few times. This rearrangement joins TRBV19 to TRBJ2-7, with D perhaps TRBD2 (5 bases). The V end lost 2 bases, the J end lost 0 bases, and 14 bases lay between the germline ends. Germline V gene lookup returns CDR1 LNHDA and CDR2 SQIVND (reference sequence). There are 16 residues in the CDR3. For the CDR3, the DNA is TGTGCCAGTAGTATATCCCTACTGGGAGTCTCCTACGAGCAGTACTTC. The encoded protein is CASSISLLGVSYEQYF.

The chain employs TRBV7-3 and TRBJ2-2; 9 bases map to TRBD2. The CDR3 length is 15 residues. V lost 6 bases, J lost 0 bases, and 2 bases stayed unmatched. Germline assignment: CDR1 SGHTA and CDR2 FQGTGA. This CDR3 reads CASSVAGANTGELFF. CDR3 in DNA: TGTGCCAGCAGTGTAGCGGGGGCGAACACCGGGGAGCTGTTTTTT.

CDR3: CASSNSGRAFGEELFF. DNA of the CDR3: TGTGCCAGCAGCAATAGCGGGAGGGCCTTTGGGGAGGAGCTGTTTTTT. J is TRBJ2-2 and V is TRBV7-3; 11 bases are shared with TRBD2. The CDR3 consists of 16 residues. Germline CDR1 and CDR2: SGHTA and FQGTGA. The V gene end was trimmed by 5 bases and the J gene end by 10 bases; junction bases not matched to a gene: 12.

The table lists this clone with a count of one. The gene calls are TRBV27 and TRBJ1-1; 10 nucleotides line up with TRBD1. Losses at the gene ends were 5 bases for V and 1 base for J; bases not matched to a gene: 10. The CDR3 contains 17 residues. Germline CDR1 MNHEY, CDR2 SMNVEV (reference sequence). The chain's CDR3 is CASSTLDRGRGNTEAFF. CDR3 coding DNA: TGTGCCAGCAGTACCTTGGACAGGGGGAGGGGGAACACTGAAGCTTTCTTT.

This clone has only one observation. Mismatch with germline at one junction end may stem from a read error. The chain employs TRBV7-7 and TRBJ2-1; 7 bases map to TRBD2. The CDR3 spans 14 residues. CDR1 and CDR2 from the germline V gene are SSHAT and FNYEAQ (reference sequence). As DNA, the CDR3 is TGTGCTAGCAGCTTAGGTGTTTCGACTAGCACTCAGTTCTTC. Its protein product is CASSLGVSTSTQFF.

The chain combines TRBV6-6 with TRBJ2-5; 10 bases map to TRBD2. There are 15 residues in the CDR3. The ends lost 4 bases at V and 5 bases at J; junction bases unmatched: 7. Germline values: CDR1 MNHNY, CDR2 SVGAGI (reference sequence). DNA for the CDR3: TGTGCCAGCAGTTTGTCTAGCGGGAGCTTCGAGACCCAGTACTTC. As protein: CASSLSSGSFETQYF.

This clone was seen a single time. This chain links TRBV30 with TRBJ2-3, with 10 nucleotides matching TRBD2. Looked up from germline, CDR1 is GTSNPN and CDR2 is SVGIG (reference sequence). Unmatched junction bases numbered 3, after V lost 0 bases and J lost 6 bases. CDR3 length equals 14 residues. In DNA, the CDR3 is TGTGCCTGGAGTGTTGGGACTAGCGTTGATACGCAGTATTTT. Residues: CAWSVGTSVDTQYF.

This sequence joins TRBV4-1 and TRBJ1-5; no clear D gene. Germline lookup yields CDR1 MGHRA and CDR2 YSYEKL. The CDR3 length is 16 residues. Trimming removed 0 bases from V and 0 bases from J, with 9 bases in between. CDR3 loop: CASSQEGRASNQPQHF. The CDR3 bases are TGCGCCAGCAGCCAAGAAGGGCGGGCTAGCAATCAGCCCCAGCATTTT.

This sequence joins TRBV6-5 and TRBJ2-5; 12 bases agree with TRBD2. V shed 0 bases, J shed 4 bases, and the junction held 3 bases outside the gene matches. The CDR3 is made up of 16 amino acids. CDR1 is MNHEY, CDR2 SVGAGI, per germline. The CDR3: CASSYSVTSGRETQYF. The CDR3 nucleotides read TGTGCCAGCAGTTACTCAGTGACTAGCGGGAGAGAGACCCAGTACTTC.

There are a few counts of this clone. This rearrangement joins TRBV6-5 to TRBJ2-7; TRBD2 matches at 8 bases. This CDR3 is 13 amino acids long. Looked up from germline, CDR1 is MNHEY and CDR2 is SVGAGI. V gave up 5 bases and J gave up 3 bases; unmatched junction bases: 3. The CDR3 region has the DNA TGTGCCAGCAGTGCGGGACTAGACTACGAGCAGTACTTC. This sequence encodes CASSAGLDYEQYF.

V and J are TRBV6-5 and TRBJ2-7; TRBD1 matches 9 bases. Trimming took 6 bases from V and 2 from J; bases not matched to a gene: 5. The CDR3 spans 14 residues. CDR1 MNHEY and CDR2 SVGAGI come from the germline V gene. The CDR3, as DNA: TGTGCCAGCAGGCGACGGACAGGGGCCTACGAGCAGTACTTC. Residues: CASRRRTGAYEQYF.

The CDR3 reads CAWGALREQYF. CDR3 nucleotide sequence: TGTGCCTGGGGGGCCTTGAGGGAGCAGTACTTC. V is TRBV30 and J is TRBJ2-7, with D maybe TRBD1 (5 bases). Trimming stripped 5 bases from V and 7 bases from J, with 12 bases between. This CDR3 region has 11 residues. Germline V CDR1 and CDR2: GTSNPN, SVGIG (reference sequence).

The chain is built from TRBV6-4 and TRBJ2-1; TRBD2 aligns across 10 bases. Germline V gene sequence: CDR1 MRHNA, CDR2 SNTAGT. This CDR3 has 20 residues. Trimming removed 5 bases from V and 7 bases from J; junction bases left unmatched: 23. The chain's CDR3 is CASSTPDRGALLAGVNEQFF. The CDR3 coding sequence is TGTGCCAGCAGTACTCCAGACAGGGGCGCTTTGCTAGCGGGAGTAAATGAGCAGTTCTTC.

J is TRBJ1-2 and V is TRBV27; 9 bases match TRBD1. There are 22 residues in the CDR3. CDR1 and CDR2 from the germline V gene are MNHEY and SMNVEV (reference sequence). Unmatched junction bases numbered 28, after V lost 4 bases and J lost 4 bases. The CDR3 sequence: CASSSIEPPGQGSSKGFYGYTF. The CDR3 DNA sequence: TGTGCCAGCAGTTCTATTGAACCCCCGGGACAGGGTTCCTCTAAGGGATTCTATGGCTACACCTTC.

V is TRBV6-1 and J is TRBJ2-3; maybe TRBD2 (6 bases). Trimming removed 2 bases at V and 2 bases at J, with 14 bases between. The CDR3 runs 16 residues. In germline, CDR1 is MNHNS, CDR2 SASEGT. This CDR3 reads CASSENLATHTDTQYF. CDR3 in DNA: TGTGCCAGCAGTGAAAACCTAGCGACCCACACAGATACGCAGTATTTT.

The table lists this clone with a count of one. The chain links TRBV7-8 to TRBJ1-6; 8 bases are shared with TRBD1. The CDR3 contains 16 residues. The V gene end was trimmed by 1 base and the J gene end by 6 bases; junction bases not matched to a gene: 5. Germline CDR1 is SGHVS and CDR2 is FQNEAQ. The DNA for the CDR3 is TGTGCCAGCAGCTTAGTTCAGGGGGCGCGTAATTCACCCCTCCACTTT. Residues: CASSLVQGARNSPLHF.

The chain joins TRBV27 to TRBJ2-7; a weak D match, TRBD2 (5 bases). The CDR3 runs to 14 residues. Between the trimmed V and J ends, which lost 6 bases and 9 bases, there was a span of 21 bases. CDR1 and CDR2 from the germline V gene are MNHEY and SMNVEV (reference sequence). The CDR3 protein is CASSIRPQVGGQYF. As DNA, the CDR3 is TGTGCCAGCAGCATCCGACCGCAGGTCGGAGGGCAGTACTTC.

The CDR3 DNA reads as TGTGCCAGCAGCCAAGAGGACAGGTTCAGCTCCAATGAGCAGTTCTTC. Its protein product is CASSQEDRFSSNEQFF. The chain is built from TRBV14 and TRBJ2-1, with TRBD1 matching over 7 bases. CDR3 size: 16 residues. Germline-derived CDR1 and CDR2 are SGHDN and FVKESK. V shed 0 bases, J shed 6 bases, and the junction held 8 bases outside the gene matches.

This chain joins TRBV9 and TRBJ1-3, with TRBD1 as a possible D gene (5 bases). The V end was cut by 4 bases, the J end by 0 bases, with 11 bases between. This CDR3 has 15 residues. CDR1 is SGDLS and CDR2 is YYNGEE in the germline V gene. The CDR3 DNA reads TGTGCCAGCAGCATACAGGACCACTCTGGAAACACCATATATTTT. Its protein product is CASSIQDHSGNTIYF.

The chain links TRBV9 to TRBJ2-1; 9 positions match TRBD2. In germline, CDR1 is SGDLS, CDR2 YYNGEE. The trim removed 4 bases at V and 0 bases at J, leaving 2 bases unmatched. The CDR3 runs to 15 residues. CDR3: CASSFSGSSYNEQFF. The CDR3 DNA follows: TGTGCCAGCAGCTTTAGCGGGAGCTCCTACAATGAGCAGTTCTTC.

This chain uses TRBV5-4 with TRBJ2-3; maybe TRBD1 (6 bases). The CDR3 contains 16 residues. Trimming removed 4 bases at V and 0 bases at J, with 15 bases between. Germline assignment: CDR1 SGHNT and CDR2 YYREEE (reference sequence). This CDR3 reads CASSPSGARSTDTQYF. The CDR3 DNA reads as TGTGCCAGCAGCCCTTCAGGGGCGCGGAGCACAGATACGCAGTATTTT.

This chain uses TRBV7-2 with TRBJ1-6, with 7 bases that match TRBD1. CDR1 SGHTA and CDR2 FQGNSA come from the germline V gene. The CDR3 is 15 amino acids. Trimming took 5 bases from V and 4 from J; bases not matched to a gene: 5. In nucleotides, the CDR3 is TGTGCCAGCAGCGAGGGGGCCGGATATAATTCACCCCTCCACTTT. It yields the protein CASSEGAGYNSPLHF.

V gene TRBV4-1 combines with J gene TRBJ1-1; D possibly corresponds to TRBD1 (6 bases). The CDR3 totals 16 residues. CDR1 is MGHRA and CDR2 is YSYEKL in the germline V gene. V lost 6 bases and J 9 bases, leaving 26 bases between the germline ends. The CDR3 is CASSFASRGEGGQAFF. The CDR3 DNA is TGCGCCAGCAGTTTTGCAAGCCGGGGGGAAGGGGGGCAAGCTTTCTTT.

The V call is TRBV5-4, the J call TRBJ1-2, with 11 bases matching TRBD1. Germline-derived CDR1 and CDR2 are SGHNT and YYREEE (reference sequence). The junction had 5 bases not matched to a gene; V was cut back by 3 bases and J by 4 bases. The CDR3 is made up of 15 amino acids. Here the CDR3 DNA reads TGTGCCAGCAGCTCGGGGACAGGGGGGATCTATGGCTACACCTTC. It encodes CASSSGTGGIYGYTF.

CDR3: CAISKGTSGSGRNEQFF. Here the CDR3 DNA reads TGTGCCATCAGTAAGGGGACTAGCGGATCCGGGAGGAATGAGCAGTTCTTC. The chain has TRBV10-3 and TRBJ2-1, with 11 bases lining up with TRBD2. J was trimmed by 7 bases and V by 5 bases; bases with no gene match: 13. Germline V CDR1 and CDR2: ENHRY, SYGVKD. The CDR3 contains 17 residues.

This chain connects TRBV13 to TRBJ2-1; 10 nucleotides align to TRBD1. Germline CDR1 reads PRHDT; CDR2 reads FYEKMQ (reference sequence). J lost 5 bases, V lost 2 bases, and 9 bases had no gene match. The CDR3 consists of 17 residues. The CDR3 loop is CASSLFIYGQGDNEQFF. The CDR3 DNA follows: TGTGCCAGCAGCTTATTTATTTATGGACAGGGGGACAATGAGCAGTTCTTC.